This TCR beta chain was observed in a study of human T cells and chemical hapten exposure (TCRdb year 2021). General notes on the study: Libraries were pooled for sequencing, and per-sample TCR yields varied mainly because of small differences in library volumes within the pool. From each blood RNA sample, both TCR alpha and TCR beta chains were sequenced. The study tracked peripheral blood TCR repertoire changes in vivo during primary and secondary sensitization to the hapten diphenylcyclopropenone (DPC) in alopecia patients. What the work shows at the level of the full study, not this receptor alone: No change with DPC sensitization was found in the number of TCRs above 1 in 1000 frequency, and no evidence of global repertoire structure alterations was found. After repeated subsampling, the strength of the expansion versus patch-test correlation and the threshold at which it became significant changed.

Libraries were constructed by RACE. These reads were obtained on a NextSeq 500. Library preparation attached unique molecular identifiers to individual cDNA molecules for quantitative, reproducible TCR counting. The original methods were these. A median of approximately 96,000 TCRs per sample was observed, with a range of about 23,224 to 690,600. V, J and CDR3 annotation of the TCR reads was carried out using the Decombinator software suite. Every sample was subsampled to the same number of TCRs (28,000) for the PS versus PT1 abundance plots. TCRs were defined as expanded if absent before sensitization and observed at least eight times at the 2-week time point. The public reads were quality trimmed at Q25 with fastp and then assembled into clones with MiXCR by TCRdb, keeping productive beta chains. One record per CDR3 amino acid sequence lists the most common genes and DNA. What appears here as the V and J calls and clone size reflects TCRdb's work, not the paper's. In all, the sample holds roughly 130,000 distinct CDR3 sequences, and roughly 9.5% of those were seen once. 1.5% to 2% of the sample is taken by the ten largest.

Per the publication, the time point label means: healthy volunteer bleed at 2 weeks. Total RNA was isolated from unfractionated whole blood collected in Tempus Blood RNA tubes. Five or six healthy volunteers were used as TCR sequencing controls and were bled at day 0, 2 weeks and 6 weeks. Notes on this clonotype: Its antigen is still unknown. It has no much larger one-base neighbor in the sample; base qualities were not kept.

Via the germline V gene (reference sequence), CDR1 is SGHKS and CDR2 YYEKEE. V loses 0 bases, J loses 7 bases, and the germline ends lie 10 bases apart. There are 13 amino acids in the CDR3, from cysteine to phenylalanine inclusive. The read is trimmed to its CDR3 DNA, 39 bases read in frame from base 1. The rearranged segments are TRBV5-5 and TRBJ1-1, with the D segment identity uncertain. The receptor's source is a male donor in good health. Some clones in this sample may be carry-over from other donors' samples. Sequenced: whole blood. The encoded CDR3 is CASSLESRVEAFF. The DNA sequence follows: TGTGCCAGCAGCTTGGAGTCGAGAGTTGAAGCTTTCTTT.